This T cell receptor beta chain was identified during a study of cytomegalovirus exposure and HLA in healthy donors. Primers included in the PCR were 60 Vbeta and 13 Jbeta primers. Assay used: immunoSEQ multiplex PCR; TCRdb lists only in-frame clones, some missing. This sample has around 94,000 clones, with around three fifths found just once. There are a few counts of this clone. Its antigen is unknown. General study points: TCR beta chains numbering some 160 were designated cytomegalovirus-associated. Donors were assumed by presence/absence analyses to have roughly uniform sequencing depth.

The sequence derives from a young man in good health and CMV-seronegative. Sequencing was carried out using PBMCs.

The chain's CDR3 is CSVGETGELFF. The DNA of the CDR3 is TGCAGCGTTGGGGAGACCGGGGAGCTGTTTTTT. This sequence joins TRBV29-1 and TRBJ2-2, with TRBD2 as a possible D gene (5 bases). The ends were cut back, 4 bases at V and 5 bases at J, with 5 bases in the middle. Germline values: CDR1 SQVTM, CDR2 ANQGSEA. This CDR3 is 11 amino acids long.